This T cell receptor beta chain was sequenced during a study of regulatory and conventional T cells in RAG deficiency. TCRdb's table, derived via immunoSEQ multiplex PCR, lists solely in-frame clones and lacks some. The sample records 32,000 or so clones, over 75% being singletons. This clone was detected only a few times. Its antigen is not known. The CDR3 length is 14 residues. After removal of 7 bases from V and 9 bases from J, the junction contained 10 bases not matched to a gene. Germline V gene sequence: CDR1 SNHLY, CDR2 FYNNEI. Study-level results: Omenn patients showed >80% Treg-Tconv overlap and shorter CDR3 lengths. Treg unique TCR beta sequences were approximately 99-fold fewer in Omenn syndrome and CID/AS patients than controls. Control T-cell subsets had markedly higher Shannon entropy and lower Simpson indices than RAG-deficient patients.

The same sample was also used in a study of regulatory T cells. Per that study: Amplification used 52 TRBV primers and 13 TRBJ primers.

V usage is TRBV2 and J usage is TRBJ2-1; 9 bases fit TRBD1. The TCR originated in a human donor in good health. The sequenced sample consisted of CD8+ T cells sorted from blood. This CDR3 is CASTTGGSQSEQFF. CDR3 DNA: TGTGCCAGCACAACAGGGGGCAGTCAGAGTGAGCAGTTCTTC.